The clone carrying this T cell receptor (beta chain) has just one count. The antigen is not known. This entry comes from a study of breast tumors, draining lymph nodes, adjacent tissues. General observations from the study: Data only fit, rather than demonstrated, lymph node origin of most tumor T cells. Data fit most tumor T cells coming from lymph node, expanding in tumor. Compared with basal-like, luminal-like tumors shared significantly more repertoire with nontumor tissue. Tumor TCR diversity was below lymph nodes but above nontumor tissue.

V lost 5 bases, J lost 3 bases, and 13 bases lay in between. Germline values: CDR1 MDHEN, CDR2 SYDVKM. The CDR3 length is 14 residues. TCRdb re-derived calls from the multiplex PCR reads in MiXCR, one entry per CDR3 protein. The data show under 80,000 distinct CDR3 sequences, roughly two fifths seen once. V gene TRBV28 combines with J gene TRBJ1-2; D may be TRBD1 (5 bases). The sequence came from a female donor with breast cancer. Some clones in this sample may be carry-over from other donors' samples. Sequenced material: breast tumor tissue. CDR3 amino acids: CASSPLEGYYGYTF. The DNA of the CDR3 is TGTGCCAGCAGTCCCTTGGAGGGGTACTATGGCTACACCTTC.